Detailed here is one TCR beta chain. Its target is unknown. In germline, CDR1 is LGHNA, CDR2 YNFKEQ. The CDR3 contains 15 residues. V was pared by 2 bases and J by 1 base, with 9 bases between. The sample is drawn from a study of graft-versus-host responses after intestinal transplantation. Whole-study findings and limits: Detection of GvH clones occurred in recipient marrow, and some had their first appearance in ileum or blood.

TCRdb keeps only in-frame clones here, not all; method: immunoSEQ multiplex PCR. The repertoire holds 130,000 or so clones, with just over 90% as singletons. The clonotype comes from a human donor who received an intestinal transplant. The sample here was unstimulated CD4+ T cells sorted from spleen or lymph node cells, taken before intestinal transplant. The chain is built from TRBV4-2 and TRBJ1-3, with D possibly TRBD1 on 5 matching bases. The chain's CDR3 is CASSQSGASGNTIYF. In DNA, the CDR3 is TGTGCCAGCAGCCAATCCGGGGCTTCTGGAAACACCATATATTTT.